Listed here is a single T cell receptor (beta chain). Its antigen specificity is not known. No quality values exist for individual bases; no much larger clone is one base distant. V and J lose 3 bases and 0 bases, and a span of 13 bases separates them. From the cysteine through the phenylalanine, the CDR3 covers 16 amino acids. Of the read, only the CDR3 DNA is kept; its 48 bases are in frame from base 1. Per the germline V gene, MNHNS is the CDR1 and SASEGT is the CDR2. This sample was included in a study of CD4+ T cells in melanoma (dated by TCRdb to between 2021 and 2023). Background on the whole study: The study examined neoantigen-specific CD4+ T cells in human melanoma. Study-wide conclusions, independent of this receptor: The report described a correlation between neoantigen-specific CD4+ T cells and the function of CD8+ T cells, macrophages and B cells. Neoantigen-specific CD4+ T cells in melanoma were reported to show diverse differentiation states.

The library was made by the immunoSEQ multiplex PCR assay. The table was pulled from immuneACCESS by TCRdb, which kept in-frame rearrangements only. Such tables lose some clones; where checked, under half of the loss comes from unresolved V genes, and the rest has no known cause. The sample table holds over 100,000 clones, of which roughly 90% were seen once. The top ten constitute roughly 3.5% of the sample. The donors were people with melanoma. The sample consisted of peripheral blood. Recombination connected TRBV6-1 to TRBJ2-3; matching of 6 bases hints at TRBD2 as the D gene. The sequence was collected from a human donor with melanoma. The nucleotide sequence reads as follows: TGTGCCAGCAGTGATGGGCCGGGAGTCAGCACAGATACGCAGTATTTT. Its translation is CASSDGPGVSTDTQYF.